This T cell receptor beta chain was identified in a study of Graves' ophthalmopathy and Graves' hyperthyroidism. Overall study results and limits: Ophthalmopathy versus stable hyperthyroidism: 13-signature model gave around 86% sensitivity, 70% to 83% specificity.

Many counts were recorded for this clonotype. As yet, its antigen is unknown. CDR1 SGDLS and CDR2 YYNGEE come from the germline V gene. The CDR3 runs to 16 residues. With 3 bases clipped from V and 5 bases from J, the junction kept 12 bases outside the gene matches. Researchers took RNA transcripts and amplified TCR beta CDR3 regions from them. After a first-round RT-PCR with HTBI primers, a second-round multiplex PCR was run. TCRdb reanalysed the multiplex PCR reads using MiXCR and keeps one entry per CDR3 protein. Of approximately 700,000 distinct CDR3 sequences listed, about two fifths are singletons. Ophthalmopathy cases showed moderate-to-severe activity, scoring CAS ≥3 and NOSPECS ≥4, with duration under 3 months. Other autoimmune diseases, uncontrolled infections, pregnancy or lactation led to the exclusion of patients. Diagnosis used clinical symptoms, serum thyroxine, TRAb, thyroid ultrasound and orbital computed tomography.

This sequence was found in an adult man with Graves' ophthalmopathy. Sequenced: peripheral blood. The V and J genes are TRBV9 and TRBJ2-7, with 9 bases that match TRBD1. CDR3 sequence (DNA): TGTGCCAGCAGCGCCTCTCCGGGACAGGGCAGGGACGAGCAGTACTTC. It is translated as CASSASPGQGRDEQYF.